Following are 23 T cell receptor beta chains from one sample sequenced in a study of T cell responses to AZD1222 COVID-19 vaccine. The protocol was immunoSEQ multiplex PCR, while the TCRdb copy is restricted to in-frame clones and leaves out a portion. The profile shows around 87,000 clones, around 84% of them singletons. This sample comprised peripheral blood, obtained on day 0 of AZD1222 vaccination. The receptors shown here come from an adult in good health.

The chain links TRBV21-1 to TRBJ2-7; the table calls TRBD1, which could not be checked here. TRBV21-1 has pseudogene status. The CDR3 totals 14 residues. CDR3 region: CASSNRDRGYEQYF. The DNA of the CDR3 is TGTGCCAGCAGCAACCGGGACAGGGGCTACGAGCAGTACTTC.

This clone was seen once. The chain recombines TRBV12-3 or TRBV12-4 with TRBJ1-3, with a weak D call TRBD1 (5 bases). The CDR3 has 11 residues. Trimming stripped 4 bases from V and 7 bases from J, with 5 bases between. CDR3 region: CASSSGNTIYF. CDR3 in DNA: TGTGCCAGCAGTTCAGGGAACACCATATATTTT.

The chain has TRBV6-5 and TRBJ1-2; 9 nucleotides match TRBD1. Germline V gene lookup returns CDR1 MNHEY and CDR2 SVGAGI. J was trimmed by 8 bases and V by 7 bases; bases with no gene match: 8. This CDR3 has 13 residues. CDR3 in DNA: TGTGCCAGCACCAGGGGACAGGGTTACGGCTACACCTTC. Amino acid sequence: CASTRGQGYGYTF.

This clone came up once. CDR3 DNA sequence: TGCGCCAGCAGCTTGGATTCGGTGCGGGACACTGAAGCTTTCTTT. Residues: CASSLDSVRDTEAFF. The chain combines TRBV5-1 with TRBJ1-1; D is uncertain. The germline V gene has CDR1 SGHRS and CDR2 YFSETQ. This CDR3 spans 15 amino acids. V was shortened by 0 bases and J by 3 bases, with 12 bases between the two germline ends.

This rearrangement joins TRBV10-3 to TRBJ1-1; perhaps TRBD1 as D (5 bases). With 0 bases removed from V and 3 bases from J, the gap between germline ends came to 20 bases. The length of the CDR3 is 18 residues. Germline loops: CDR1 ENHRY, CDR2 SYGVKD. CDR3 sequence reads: CAISESTAGNPLDTEAFF. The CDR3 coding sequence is TGTGCCATCAGTGAGTCTACGGCAGGGAACCCCCTGGACACTGAAGCTTTCTTT.

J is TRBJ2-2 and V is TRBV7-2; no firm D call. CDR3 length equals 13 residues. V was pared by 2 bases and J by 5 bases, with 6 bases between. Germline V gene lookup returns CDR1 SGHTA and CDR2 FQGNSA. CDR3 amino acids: CASSLSGTGELFF. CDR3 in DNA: TGTGCCAGCAGCTTATCCGGTACCGGGGAGCTGTTTTTT.

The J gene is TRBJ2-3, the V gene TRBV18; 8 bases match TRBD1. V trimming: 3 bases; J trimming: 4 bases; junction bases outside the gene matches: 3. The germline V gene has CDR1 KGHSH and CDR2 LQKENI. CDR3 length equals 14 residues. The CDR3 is CASSPDRGPDTQYF. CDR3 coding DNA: TGTGCCAGCTCACCCGACAGGGGCCCAGATACGCAGTATTTT.

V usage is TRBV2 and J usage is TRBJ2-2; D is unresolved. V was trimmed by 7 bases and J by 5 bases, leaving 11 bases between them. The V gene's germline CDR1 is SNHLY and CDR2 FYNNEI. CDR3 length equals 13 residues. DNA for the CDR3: TGTGCCAGCAAGTGGGGTGGGACCGGGGAGCTGTTTTTT. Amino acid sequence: CASKWGGTGELFF.

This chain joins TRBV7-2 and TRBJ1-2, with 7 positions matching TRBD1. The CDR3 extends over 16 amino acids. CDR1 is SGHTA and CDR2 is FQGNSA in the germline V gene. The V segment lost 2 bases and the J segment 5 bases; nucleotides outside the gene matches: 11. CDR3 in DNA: TGTGCCAGCAGCTTAACTCCCTCTTTACAGGGGTATGGCTACACCTTC. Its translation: CASSLTPSLQGYGYTF. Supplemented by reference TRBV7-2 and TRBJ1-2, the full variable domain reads GAGVSQSPSNKVTEKGKDVELRCDPISGHTALYWYRQSLGQGLEFLIYFQGNSAPDKSGLPSDRFSAERTGGSVSTLTIQRTQQEDSAVYLCASSLTPSLQGYGYTFGSGTRLTVV.

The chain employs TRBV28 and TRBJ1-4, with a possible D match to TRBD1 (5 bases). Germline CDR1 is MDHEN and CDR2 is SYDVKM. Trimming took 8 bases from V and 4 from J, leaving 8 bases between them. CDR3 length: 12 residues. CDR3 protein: CASGGVNEKLFF. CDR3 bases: TGTGCCAGCGGGGGGGTTAATGAAAAACTGTTTTTT.

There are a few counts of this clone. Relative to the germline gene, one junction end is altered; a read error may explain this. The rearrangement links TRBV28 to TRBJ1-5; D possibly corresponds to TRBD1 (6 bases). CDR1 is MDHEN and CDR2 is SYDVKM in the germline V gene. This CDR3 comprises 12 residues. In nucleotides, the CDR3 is TGTGCCTGCAGGGGAAGCAATCAGCCCCAGCATTTT. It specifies CACRGSNQPQHF. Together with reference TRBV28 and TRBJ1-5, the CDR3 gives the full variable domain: DVKVTQSSRYLVKRTGEKVFLECVQDMDHENMFWYRQDPGLGLRLIYFSYDVKMKEKGDIPEGYSVSREKKERFSLILESASTNQTSMYLCACRGSNQPQHFGDGTRLSIL.

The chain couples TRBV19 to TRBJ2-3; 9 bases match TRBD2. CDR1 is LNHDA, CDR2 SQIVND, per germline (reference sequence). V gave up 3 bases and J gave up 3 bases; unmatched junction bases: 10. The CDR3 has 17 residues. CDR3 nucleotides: TGTGCCAGTAGTATGGGAGTGATAGCGGGGGAGACAGATACGCAGTATTTT. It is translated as CASSMGVIAGETDTQYF.

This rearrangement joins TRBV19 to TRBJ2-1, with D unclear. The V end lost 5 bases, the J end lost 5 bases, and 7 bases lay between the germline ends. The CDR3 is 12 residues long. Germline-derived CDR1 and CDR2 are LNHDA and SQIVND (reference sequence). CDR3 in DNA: TGTGCCAGTAGTGGGCCGAACAATGAGCAGTTCTTC. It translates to CASSGPNNEQFF.

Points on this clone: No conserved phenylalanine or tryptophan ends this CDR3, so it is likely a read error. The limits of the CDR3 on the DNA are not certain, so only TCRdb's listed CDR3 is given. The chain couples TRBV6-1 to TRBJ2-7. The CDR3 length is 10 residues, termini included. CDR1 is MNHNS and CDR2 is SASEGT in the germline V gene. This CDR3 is CASSERDPVI.

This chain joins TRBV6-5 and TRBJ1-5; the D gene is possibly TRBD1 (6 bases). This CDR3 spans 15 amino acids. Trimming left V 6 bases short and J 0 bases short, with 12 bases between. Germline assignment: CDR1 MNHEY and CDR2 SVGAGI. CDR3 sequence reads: CASRSGQYSNQPQHF. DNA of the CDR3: TGTGCCAGCAGGAGTGGACAGTATAGCAATCAGCCCCAGCATTTT.

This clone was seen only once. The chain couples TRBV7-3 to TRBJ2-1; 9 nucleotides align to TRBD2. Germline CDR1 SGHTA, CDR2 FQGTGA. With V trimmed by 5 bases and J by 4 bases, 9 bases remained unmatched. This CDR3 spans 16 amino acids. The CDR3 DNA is TGTGCCAGCAGCGCCCTGACTAGCGGCCCATACAATGAGCAGTTCTTC. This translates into CASSALTSGPYNEQFF.

The CDR3 region has the DNA TGTGCCAGCAGTTACGGGGACAGGACGAATGAAAAACTGTTTTTT. Amino acids: CASSYGDRTNEKLFF. The chain uses TRBV6-5 and TRBJ1-4; TRBD1 matches at 8 bases. Looked up from germline, CDR1 is MNHEY and CDR2 is SVGAGI. The V and J ends lost 2 bases and 5 bases, in that order; junction bases with no gene match: 4. CDR3 length: 15 residues.

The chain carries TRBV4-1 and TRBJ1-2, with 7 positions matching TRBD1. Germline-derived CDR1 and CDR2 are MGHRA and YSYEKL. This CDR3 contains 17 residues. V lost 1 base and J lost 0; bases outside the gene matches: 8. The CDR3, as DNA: TGCGCCAGCAGCCAAGGTTCTGGTACAGGGGCTAACTATGGCTACACCTTC. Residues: CASSQGSGTGANYGYTF.

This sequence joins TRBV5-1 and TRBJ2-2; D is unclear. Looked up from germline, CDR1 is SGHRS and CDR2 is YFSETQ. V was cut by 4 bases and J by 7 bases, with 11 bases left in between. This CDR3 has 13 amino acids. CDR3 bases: TGCGCCAGCAGCCAAGAGTTAGTCGGGGAGCTGTTTTTT. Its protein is CASSQELVGELFF. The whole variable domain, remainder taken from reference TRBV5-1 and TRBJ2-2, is KAGVTQTPRYLIKTRGQQVTLSCSPISGHRSVSWYQQTPGQGLQFLFEYFSETQRNKGNFPGRFSGRQFSNSRSEMNVSTLELGDSALYLCASSQELVGELFFGEGSRLTVL.

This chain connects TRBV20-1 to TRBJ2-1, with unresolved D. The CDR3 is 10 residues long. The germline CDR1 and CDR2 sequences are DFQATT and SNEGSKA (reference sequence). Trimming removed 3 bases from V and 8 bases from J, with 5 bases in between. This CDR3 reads CSASMHEQFF. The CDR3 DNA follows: TGCAGTGCTAGTATGCATGAGCAGTTCTTC.

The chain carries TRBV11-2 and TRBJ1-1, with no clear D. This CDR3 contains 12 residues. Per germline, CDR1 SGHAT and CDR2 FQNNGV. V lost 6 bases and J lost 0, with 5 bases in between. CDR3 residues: CASREMNTEAFF. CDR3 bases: TGTGCCAGCAGAGAAATGAACACTGAAGCTTTCTTT.

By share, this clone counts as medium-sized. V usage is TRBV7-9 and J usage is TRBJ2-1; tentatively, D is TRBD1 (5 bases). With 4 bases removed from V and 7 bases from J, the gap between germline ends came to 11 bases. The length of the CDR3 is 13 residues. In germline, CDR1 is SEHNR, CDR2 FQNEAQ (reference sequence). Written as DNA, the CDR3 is TGTGCCAGCAGCTCGTCAGGGTTAAATGAGCAGTTCTTC. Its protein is CASSSSGLNEQFF. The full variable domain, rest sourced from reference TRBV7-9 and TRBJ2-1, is DTGVSQNPRHKITKRGQNVTFRCDPISEHNRLYWYRQTLGQGPEFLTYFQNEAQLEKSRLLSDRFSAERPKGSFSTLEIQRTEQGDSAMYLCASSSSGLNEQFFGPGTRLTVL.

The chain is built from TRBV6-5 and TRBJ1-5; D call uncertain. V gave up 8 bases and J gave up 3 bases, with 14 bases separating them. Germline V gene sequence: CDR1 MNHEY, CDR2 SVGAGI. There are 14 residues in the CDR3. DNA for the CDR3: TGTGCCAGCCAAAAACTAGCAGCCAATCAGCCCCAGCATTTT. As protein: CASQKLAANQPQHF.